This T cell receptor beta chain was found in a study of blood T cell repertoires in COVID-19. Generated by immunoSEQ multiplex PCR, the TCRdb table keeps only in-frame clones and is missing some. Here the sample spans roughly 120,000 clones, roughly 80% being singletons. Germline trimming cut 5 bases from V and 1 base from J; bases unmatched to any gene: 7. The CDR3 runs 18 residues. CDR1 is MNHEY and CDR2 is SVGEGT in the germline V gene. This receptor was obtained from a man aged 25-45 years with acute or convalescent COVID-19. Sequenced: peripheral blood. This chain joins TRBV6-2 or TRBV6-3 and TRBJ2-1; 14 positions match TRBD2. This chain's CDR3 is CASSPGTSGGRSYNEQFF. CDR3 sequence (DNA): TGTGCCAGCAGTCCAGGGACTAGCGGGGGAAGATCCTACAATGAGCAGTTCTTC.